These 29 T cell receptor beta chains share one sample of origin, sequenced in a study of blood T cell repertoires in COVID-19. Clones were read by immunoSEQ multiplex PCR, and TCRdb kept only the in-frame ones, dropping some. The table includes roughly 250,000 clones, around 90% detected once. Sequencing used peripheral blood. The receptors originated from a man aged 25-45 years with COVID-19, enrolled during active disease.

The V gene is TRBV12-3 or TRBV12-4, the J gene TRBJ1-1; 7 bases map to TRBD1. The CDR3 consists of 12 residues. The V and J ends lost 4 bases and 6 bases, in that order; junction bases with no gene match: 2. The CDR3 loop is CASSSGGAEAFF. CDR3 DNA: TGTGCCAGCAGTTCAGGGGGTGCTGAAGCTTTCTTT.

The rearrangement joins TRBV10-1 to TRBJ1-3, with D perhaps TRBD1 (6 bases). This CDR3 has 13 amino acids. V shed 6 bases and J shed 0 bases, with 6 bases lying between them. Germline V gene data show CDR1 as WNHNN and CDR2 as SYGVQD (reference sequence). CDR3 nucleotides: TGCGCCAGCAGGGACAGCTCTGGAAACACCATATATTTT. Its protein product is CASRDSSGNTIYF.

The chain carries TRBV6-5 and TRBJ1-4; perhaps TRBD1 as D (6 bases). V was clipped by 0 bases and J by 8 bases, with 16 bases between them. The CDR3 spans 16 residues. Per the germline V gene, CDR1 is MNHEY and CDR2 is SVGAGI. The CDR3 DNA follows: TGTGCCAGCAGTTACTCAAAAAACAGGGTGGTAGAAAAACTGTTTTTT. Translating gives CASSYSKNRVVEKLFF.

J is TRBJ2-5 and V is TRBV5-1; TRBD2 agrees at 8 bases. This CDR3 is built from 16 residues. The V segment lost 2 bases and the J segment 1 base; nucleotides outside the gene matches: 7. Germline V gene sequence: CDR1 SGHRS, CDR2 YFSETQ. For the CDR3, the DNA is TGCGCCAGCAGCTTAGGGGCGGGGGGATTCCAAGAGACCCAGTACTTC. Encoded protein: CASSLGAGGFQETQYF.

The chain employs TRBV30 and TRBJ2-7; D is perhaps TRBD2 (6 bases). Germline CDR1 is GTSNPN and CDR2 is SVGIG (reference sequence). The CDR3 spans 16 residues. Deletions cut 0 bases from V and 0 bases from J, with 15 bases between. The CDR3 protein is CAWSVGLFNPSYEQYF. The CDR3 region has the DNA TGTGCCTGGAGTGTGGGACTTTTTAACCCCTCCTACGAGCAGTACTTC.

The gene calls are TRBV5-1 and TRBJ2-7; D remains unclear. Germline values: CDR1 SGHRS, CDR2 YFSETQ. The CDR3 spans 13 residues. V was clipped by 4 bases and J by 3 bases, with 11 bases between them. The CDR3 reads CASSLPQSYEQYF. The CDR3 region has the DNA TGCGCCAGCAGCCTTCCACAGAGCTACGAGCAGTACTTC.

This clone was counted once. The chain combines TRBV10-1 with TRBJ2-1, with a weak D call TRBD1 (5 bases). Germline V gene data show CDR1 as WNHNN and CDR2 as SYGVQD (reference sequence). The CDR3 contains 15 residues. V was clipped by 0 bases and J by 6 bases, with 12 bases between them. The CDR3 coding sequence is TGCGCCAGCAGTGAGTCGGGTGGGGCCATCAATGAGCAGTTCTTC. Residues: CASSESGGAINEQFF.

The V gene is TRBV9, the J gene TRBJ2-3; 10 bases line up with TRBD1. J was trimmed by 2 bases and V by 3 bases; bases with no gene match: 0. Germline values: CDR1 SGDLS, CDR2 YYNGEE. This CDR3 spans 14 amino acids. CDR3 sequence: CASSGQGATDTQYF. The CDR3 coding sequence is TGTGCCAGCAGCGGACAGGGGGCCACAGATACGCAGTATTTT.

The chain employs TRBV6-5 and TRBJ1-3; 8 nucleotides align to TRBD1. The V gene end was trimmed by 2 bases and the J gene end by 4 bases; junction bases not matched to a gene: 4. Germline V gene lookup returns CDR1 MNHEY and CDR2 SVGAGI. The CDR3 consists of 15 residues. The CDR3 loop reads CASSYDRGSGNTIYF. Here the CDR3 DNA reads TGTGCCAGCAGTTACGACAGGGGATCCGGAAACACCATATATTTT.

The chain has TRBV7-9 and TRBJ1-1, with TRBD1 as a possible D gene (6 bases). The CDR3 sequence is 14 residues long. Looked up from germline, CDR1 is SEHNR and CDR2 is FQNEAQ (reference sequence). The V gene lost 4 bases and the J gene lost 1 base, with 10 bases spanning the gap. The CDR3 DNA follows: TGTGCCAGCAGCTGGACAGTGCCGAACACTGAAGCTTTCTTT. Its protein is CASSWTVPNTEAFF.

This chain links TRBV24-1 with TRBJ2-2, with D possibly TRBD2 on 5 matching bases. The germline V gene has CDR1 KGHDR and CDR2 SFDVKD. This CDR3 has 13 residues. Between the trimmed V and J ends, which lost 6 bases and 6 bases, there was a span of 10 bases. Here the CDR3 reads CATSPGRSGELFF. The DNA for the CDR3 is TGTGCCACCAGTCCGGGAAGGTCCGGGGAGCTGTTTTTT.

The CDR3: CASSPRTGAYNEQFF. Here the CDR3 DNA reads TGTGCCAGCAGCCCAAGGACAGGGGCCTACAATGAGCAGTTCTTC. The chain uses TRBV11-3 and TRBJ2-1, with 9 bases lining up with TRBD1. This CDR3 comprises 15 residues. J gave up 2 bases and V 5 bases, and 4 bases lay outside the gene matches. Germline-derived CDR1 and CDR2 are SGHNT and YENEEA.

To note about this clone: The same CDR3 is also encoded by other DNA sequences in this sample. The chain recombines TRBV4-1 with TRBJ2-5; TRBD1 matches 8 bases. CDR1 is MGHRA and CDR2 is YSYEKL in the germline V gene. The length of the CDR3 is 13 residues. The V segment lost 4 bases and the J segment 4 bases; nucleotides outside the gene matches: 2. Here the CDR3 reads CASSLTGGETQYF. CDR3 DNA: TGCGCCAGCAGCCTAACAGGGGGAGAGACCCAGTACTTC.

The chain carries TRBV11-2 and TRBJ1-3, with 9 bases fitting TRBD1. Germline V gene data show CDR1 as SGHAT and CDR2 as FQNNGV. The V gene end was trimmed by 3 bases and the J gene end by 0 bases; junction bases not matched to a gene: 12. The CDR3 extends over 19 amino acids. The CDR3 loop reads CASSLGQGYYTLSGNTIYF. The CDR3 region has the DNA TGTGCCAGCAGCTTGGGACAGGGCTACTACACCCTCTCTGGAAACACCATATATTTT.

The J gene is TRBJ1-2, the V gene TRBV12-3 or TRBV12-4; 8 nucleotides align to TRBD1. The CDR3 length is 12 residues. V shed 8 bases, J shed 3 bases, and the junction held 2 bases outside the gene matches. CDR3 amino acids: CASQTGDYGYTF. The CDR3 region has the DNA TGTGCCAGCCAGACAGGGGACTATGGCTACACCTTC.

This clone was counted once. The V and J genes are TRBV5-5 and TRBJ1-1; D is undetermined. The germline CDR1 and CDR2 sequences are SGHKS and YYEKEE (reference sequence). Trimming pared 3 bases from V and 6 bases from J, leaving 18 bases between. The CDR3 sequence is 15 residues long. The CDR3 reads CASSSTTSGFAEAFF. The CDR3 nucleotides are TGTGCCAGCAGCTCAACCACCAGCGGTTTCGCTGAAGCTTTCTTT.

This chain joins TRBV9 and TRBJ1-1, with 7 bases lining up with TRBD1. Trimming took 0 bases from V and 7 from J; bases not matched to a gene: 6. Germline V gene lookup returns CDR1 SGDLS and CDR2 YYNGEE. The CDR3 is 14 amino acids. The CDR3 loop is CASSVVEGASEAFF. As DNA, the CDR3 is TGTGCCAGCAGCGTAGTAGAGGGGGCCAGTGAAGCTTTCTTT.

This CDR3 is CASSWDREGAEAFF. In DNA form, the CDR3 reads TGTGCCAGCAGCTGGGACAGGGAGGGTGCTGAAGCTTTCTTT. V gene TRBV7-9 combines with J gene TRBJ1-1, with 9 bases matching TRBD1. This CDR3 comprises 14 residues. The V gene's germline CDR1 is SEHNR and CDR2 FQNEAQ (reference sequence). V shed 4 bases, J shed 6 bases, and the junction held 6 bases outside the gene matches.

This clone showed up just once. V and J are TRBV20-1 and TRBJ1-1; tentative D call: TRBD1 (6 bases). The CDR3 is 11 amino acids. The V gene's germline CDR1 is DFQATT and CDR2 SNEGSKA (reference sequence). The V and J ends lost 7 bases and 5 bases respectively, with 11 bases between them. DNA of the CDR3: TGCAGTGGGTCCAGGGGAACTGAAGCTTTCTTT. Its protein is CSGSRGTEAFF.

The genes are TRBV19 and TRBJ1-1; 8 bases match TRBD1. Germline CDR1 LNHDA, CDR2 SQIVND (reference sequence). The CDR3 contains 15 residues. V was pared by 7 bases and J by 1 base, with 8 bases of the junction left unmatched. The CDR3 region is CASTETGDRNTEAFF. CDR3 DNA: TGTGCCAGTACGGAGACAGGGGACAGGAACACTGAAGCTTTCTTT.

The V call is TRBV7-9, the J call TRBJ1-5; D may be TRBD1 (5 bases). This CDR3 region has 15 residues. V lost 3 bases to trimming and J lost 2 bases, with 11 bases between them. Germline V lookup: CDR1 SEHNR, CDR2 FQNEAQ (reference sequence). The CDR3 here is CASSFQGVGNQPQHF. The DNA for the CDR3 is TGTGCCAGCAGCTTCCAGGGTGTTGGCAATCAGCCCCAGCATTTT.

The chain is built from TRBV2 and TRBJ1-2; tentative D call: TRBD1 (6 bases). V lost 5 bases and J lost 6, with 7 bases in between. CDR1 and CDR2 (germline): SNHLY, FYNNEI. The CDR3 consists of 11 residues. Written as DNA, the CDR3 is TGTGCCAGCAGTCCAGGGGATGGCTACACCTTC. It yields the protein CASSPGDGYTF.

V and J are TRBV2 and TRBJ1-6; a possible D gene is TRBD1 (5 bases). The CDR3 runs to 12 residues. Germline V gene sequence: CDR1 SNHLY, CDR2 FYNNEI. V was trimmed by 7 bases and J by 11 bases, leaving 12 bases between them. CDR3 residues: CASTGGLPPLHF. The DNA for the CDR3 is TGTGCCAGCACGGGGGGGTTGCCACCCCTCCACTTT.

The count of this clone is one. The chain is built from TRBV6-1 and TRBJ1-5; 8 bases align to TRBD1. Germline V lookup: CDR1 MNHNS, CDR2 SASEGT. The J segment lost 7 bases and the V segment lost 2 bases, leaving 13 bases of the junction unmatched. The CDR3 has 17 residues. The CDR3 region has the DNA TGTGCCAGCAGTGAACATGGACCGGGACAGGTAGGACAGCCCCAGCATTTT. Its translation: CASSEHGPGQVGQPQHF.

A word on this clone: Germline and junction disagree at one end, which may indicate a read error. The V and J genes are TRBV6-1 and TRBJ1-2; D is uncertain. CDR3 length equals 14 residues. Germline V CDR1 and CDR2: MNHNS, SASEGT. CDR3 DNA: TGTGCCAGCAGGGAAGGATCGGCTAACTATGGCTACACCTTC. Amino acids: CASREGSANYGYTF.

This rearrangement joins TRBV7-9 to TRBJ1-2; D unresolved. Trimming took 2 bases from V and 4 from J, leaving 8 bases between them. Germline V gene sequence: CDR1 SEHNR, CDR2 FQNEAQ (reference sequence). The CDR3 sequence is 13 residues long. CDR3 in DNA: TGTGCCAGCAGCTTACGGGTTACCTATGGCTACACCTTC. Translation gives CASSLRVTYGYTF. Combining the CDR3 with reference TRBV7-9 and TRBJ1-2 gives the whole variable domain DTGVSQNPRHKITKRGQNVTFRCDPISEHNRLYWYRQTLGQGPEFLTYFQNEAQLEKSRLLSDRFSAERPKGSFSTLEIQRTEQGDSAMYLCASSLRVTYGYTFGSGTRLTVV.

This clone was found once. The V gene is TRBV7-9, the J gene TRBJ1-4; the D gene is possibly TRBD1 (5 bases). The V and J ends lost 3 bases and 8 bases respectively, with 19 bases between them. The CDR3 has 16 residues. CDR1 SEHNR and CDR2 FQNEAQ come from the germline V gene (reference sequence). This chain's CDR3 is CASSFSRDGSDEKLFF. CDR3 DNA: TGTGCCAGCAGCTTTTCCCGGGACGGGAGTGACGAAAAACTGTTTTTT.

The chain is built from TRBV7-6 and TRBJ1-5; the match to TRBD1 covers 9 bases. Trimming at V came to 4 bases and at J to 7 bases, leaving 8 bases not matched to a gene. The CDR3 is 15 residues long. Germline V gene data show CDR1 as SGHVS and CDR2 as FNYEAQ. This CDR3 is CASSSQTGGGQPQHF. CDR3 sequence (DNA): TGTGCCAGCAGCTCCCAGACAGGGGGAGGGCAGCCCCAGCATTTT.

V and J are TRBV7-9 and TRBJ2-5, with TRBD2 identical over 8 bases. Looked up from germline, CDR1 is SEHNR and CDR2 is FQNEAQ (reference sequence). V shed 6 bases and J 4 bases; nucleotides not matched to a gene: 1. This CDR3 is built from 12 residues. CDR3 sequence reads: CASRSGGETQYF. In DNA, the CDR3 is TGTGCCAGCAGGAGCGGGGGAGAGACCCAGTACTTC.